The table lists the clone carrying this TCR beta chain with a few counts. Its matching antigen is unknown. The sample belongs to a study of T cells after yellow fever vaccination. General study results and limits: A secondary response was less intense yet reached its peak sooner, at day 5 versus 15. Boosting was followed by the reappearance of most primary-vaccination clones (roughly 95% CD4, about 90% CD8). Relatively few clonotypes were ones that appeared in both CD4 and CD8 compartments.

This CDR3 comprises 18 residues. Germline V gene lookup returns CDR1 LGHDT and CDR2 YNNKEL (reference sequence). Trimming cost V 3 bases and J 0 bases; bases outside gene matches: 12. Template switching by 5'RACE produced TCR cDNA, adding a universal primer site and UMIs. TCRdb analysed the 5' RACE reads with MiXCR anew, one entry per CDR3 protein. The sample shows about 250,000 distinct CDR3 sequences, about 3.7% of them seen only once. The chain couples TRBV3-1 to TRBJ2-3; 7 nucleotides line up with TRBD1. The sequence came from a man in his late teens or twenties who received the YFV17D yellow fever vaccine. Material: PBMCs, obtained 15 days after the yellow fever booster vaccination. The CDR3 sequence is CASSQTLTGTASTDTQYF. The CDR3 nucleotides are TGTGCCAGCAGCCAGACCCTAACCGGGACAGCTAGCACAGATACGCAGTATTTT.